This TCR beta chain was identified during a study of blood T cell repertoires in COVID-19. With V trimmed by 5 bases and J by 4 bases, 7 bases remained unmatched. The CDR3 totals 14 residues. Per germline, CDR1 SGHRS and CDR2 YFSETQ. Source study methods: Reference gene primer amplification gave nucleated cell count estimates. Some clones are missing from TCRdb's copy, which holds only in-frame ones; the method was immunoSEQ multiplex PCR. The V and J calls and clone size were taken over from that table, and D and trimming were inferred from the DNA. The data contain 200,000 to 250,000 clones, around 83% of them seen just once; the ten biggest clones take up approximately 7.3%. Enrollees, about 18 to 90 years old, lived in 24 US areas.

The receptor was isolated from a middle-aged woman who had recovered from COVID-19. The sequencing input was PBMCs or T cells enriched from blood (not recorded which). The chain is built from TRBV5-1 and TRBJ1-2, with 8 bases aligning to TRBD1. CDR3 bases: TGCGCCAGCAGTACTACCGGGACAGGCTATGGCTACACCTTC. This sequence encodes CASSTTGTGYGYTF.